These 3 T cell receptor beta chains were sequenced from one sample in a study of T cell changes during pregnancy in multiple sclerosis (dated by TCRdb to between 2018 and 2020). Library prep was done by the immunoSEQ multiplex PCR assay. TCRdb obtained this table from immuneACCESS and retained in-frame rearrangements with V and J assigned. These tables miss some clones; where compared with another copy, unresolved V genes account for less than half of the shortfall, and the remainder is unexplained. The sample table contains 70,000 to 75,000 clones; only one count was recorded for almost 95% of them. Clones ranked in the top ten supply about 2% of the sample. Specimen: peripheral blood, collected before pregnancy. The receptors derive from a female donor with multiple sclerosis, enrolled in a pregnancy study.

J is TRBJ2-7 and V is TRBV7-9; TRBD2 aligns across 8 bases. Germline lookup yields CDR1 SEHNR and CDR2 FQNEAQ (reference sequence). The CDR3 contains 15 residues. Trimming at V came to 5 bases and at J to 4 bases, leaving 10 bases not matched to a gene. CDR3 nucleotides: TGTGCCAGCAGCCCGACCGGGACTAGGGGTTACGAGCAGTACTTC. It yields the protein CASSPTGTRGYEQYF.

The chain links TRBV11-2 to TRBJ2-1, with D perhaps matching TRBD2 (7 bases). The CDR3 extends over 14 amino acids. The germline CDR1 and CDR2 sequences are SGHAT and FQNNGV. Trimming cost V 3 bases and J 6 bases, with 12 bases left between them. The CDR3 region is CASSLGGQINEQFF. The DNA of the CDR3 is TGTGCCAGCAGCTTGGGGGGGCAGATCAATGAGCAGTTCTTC.

V is TRBV7-8 and J is TRBJ2-1; 9 bases line up with TRBD2. Germline CDR1 SGHVS, CDR2 FQNEAQ. Trimming took 7 bases from V and 0 from J; bases not matched to a gene: 10. The CDR3 runs to 17 residues. In DNA form, the CDR3 reads TGTGCCAGCACCCCCTCTAGCGGGACTGGCTCCTACAATGAGCAGTTCTTC. The encoded protein is CASTPSSGTGSYNEQFF.